Given below is one T cell receptor beta chain in context. The data were taken from a study of blood T cell repertoires in COVID-19. From germline, CDR1 is LGHDT and CDR2 YNNKEL (reference sequence). There are 14 residues in the CDR3. With 1 base removed from V and 3 bases from J, the gap between germline ends came to 7 bases. TCRdb's table, derived via immunoSEQ multiplex PCR, lists solely in-frame clones and lacks some. The sample has about 250,000 clones, 86% seen once; the top ten hold approximately 5.5%. Sequenced input: peripheral blood. The rearrangement joins TRBV3-1 (or the pseudogene TRBV3-2) to TRBJ1-5; D gene ambiguous. This TCR was sampled from a woman of 80 years or more with COVID-19, enrolled during active disease. This CDR3 reads CASSQAGNNQPQHF. DNA of the CDR3: TGTGCCAGCAGCCAAGCGGGGAACAATCAGCCCCAGCATTTT.